The clone carrying this T cell receptor beta chain was counted a single time. Sequencing used immunoSEQ multiplex PCR; TCRdb keeps in-frame clones, though not all of them. Altogether around 130,000 clones are present, 70% to 90% being singletons, with the ten largest covering more than 7%. V was clipped by 2 bases and J by 1 base, with 9 bases between them. Germline-derived CDR1 and CDR2 are SGHRS and YFSETQ. CDR3 length: 14 amino acids. The data stem from a study of identifying expanded T cells in peripheral blood. The sample was blood. V usage is TRBV5-1 and J usage is TRBJ1-1; D not certain. The clonotype was recovered from a person aged 18 to 75 in good health. CDR3 residues: CASSFTTGNTEAFF. The CDR3 nucleotides are TGCGCCAGCAGCTTTACGACGGGGAACACTGAAGCTTTCTTT. Variable domain in full (rest from reference TRBV5-1 and TRBJ1-1): KAGVTQTPRYLIKTRGQQVTLSCSPISGHRSVSWYQQTPGQGLQFLFEYFSETQRNKGNFPGRFSGRQFSNSRSEMNVSTLELGDSALYLCASSFTTGNTEAFFGQGTRLTVV.